This TCR beta chain was observed in a study of human T cells and chemical hapten exposure. Losses at the gene ends were 6 bases for V and 5 bases for J; bases not matched to a gene: 11. The CDR3 has 14 amino acids. Looked up from germline, CDR1 is SQVTM and CDR2 is ANQGSEA. Individual cDNA molecules in this library carried unique molecular identifiers. TCRdb itself ran the RACE reads through MiXCR, one entry per CDR3 protein. The data contain approximately 400,000 distinct CDR3 sequences, 5% to 6.5% of them singletons. Findings and caveats of the study: Healthy people's immune response may differ from that of the donors, who had alopecia.

With regard to this clonotype: Its antigen is currently unknown.

The time point here: pre-sensitization, week 0. Treatment specified: therapeutic diphenylcyclopropenone sensitization with weekly scalp DPC. Blood draws preceded each patch test application. Extraction of total RNA was performed on unfractionated whole blood. The TCR was taken from a woman in her fifties or sixties with alopecia areata. Some clones in this sample may be carry-over from other donors' samples. The sample was whole blood, taken in connection with sensitization to the hapten diphenylcyclopropenone (DPC). The chain recombines TRBV29-1 with TRBJ1-1, with TRBD1 matching over 8 bases. CDR3 protein: CSVYGPQGGTEAFF. CDR3 DNA sequence: TGCAGCGTCTACGGTCCACAGGGGGGGACTGAAGCTTTCTTT.